This T cell receptor (beta chain) derives from a study of blood T cell repertoires in COVID-19. Overall study context: Sample material is recorded as cDNA or gDNA derived from T cells, B-cell-depleted T cells, or PBMCs.

V lost 6 bases and J lost 3, with 15 bases in between. CDR1 KGHSH and CDR2 LQKENI come from the germline V gene. The CDR3 extends over 14 amino acids. Per the authors' pipeline: Amplification from reference gene primers served as the basis for estimated nucleated cell counts. TCRdb's table, derived via immunoSEQ multiplex PCR, lists solely in-frame clones and lacks some. The V and J calls and clone size come from that table; D and trimming were worked out from the DNA. This sample carries roughly 70,000 clones, around 90% of them seen once, and the ten largest clones take approximately 14%. The sequence was obtained from a human donor with active COVID-19. The donor label of this sample is uncertain. Input material: peripheral blood. The chain joins TRBV18 to TRBJ2-7; possible D gene TRBD1, 6 bases. The CDR3 spells CASSPRQDNYEQYF. As DNA, the CDR3 is TGTGCCAGCTCCCCGCGACAGGACAACTACGAGCAGTACTTC.